Below are 13 T cell receptor beta chains sequenced from a single sample in a study of T cell changes during pregnancy in multiple sclerosis. Repertoires were generated with immunoSEQ multiplex PCR, while TCRdb's copy carries only in-frame clones and drops some. The sample consists of 70,000 to 100,000 clones, roughly 90% of them appearing once. The specimen was peripheral blood, collected in the first trimester of pregnancy. These receptors all come from a female donor with multiple sclerosis, enrolled in a pregnancy study.

This chain connects TRBV2 to TRBJ2-1; D possibly corresponds to TRBD2 (7 bases). Germline-derived CDR1 and CDR2 are SNHLY and FYNNEI. V was shortened by 7 bases and J by 0 bases, with 16 bases between the two germline ends. This CDR3 is 16 amino acids long. CDR3 loop: CASTKGGLGSYNEQFF. The DNA for the CDR3 is TGTGCCAGCACCAAGGGGGGGCTCGGCTCCTACAATGAGCAGTTCTTC.

This rearrangement joins TRBV27 to TRBJ1-2, with 10 bases aligning to TRBD1. CDR1 is MNHEY and CDR2 is SMNVEV in the germline V gene (reference sequence). The junction had 8 bases not matched to a gene; V was cut back by 5 bases and J by 5 bases. The CDR3 runs to 15 residues. The CDR3 coding sequence is TGTGCCAGCAGTCCGCTCCGGACAGGGGGATATGGCTACACCTTC. Translated: CASSPLRTGGYGYTF.

V is TRBV4-1 and J is TRBJ2-7; TRBD1 might be the D (5 bases). V was cut by 2 bases and J by 5 bases, with 13 bases left in between. Germline CDR1 is MGHRA and CDR2 is YSYEKL. The CDR3 covers 14 residues. The DNA of the CDR3 is TGCGCCAGCAGCCAAAACTCCCTGGGGCACGAGCAGTACTTC. Translating it yields CASSQNSLGHEQYF.

This rearrangement joins TRBV28 to TRBJ1-2; 8 positions agree with TRBD1. Germline CDR1 reads MDHEN; CDR2 reads SYDVKM. J gave up 5 bases and V 4 bases, and 9 bases lay outside the gene matches. The CDR3 sequence is 15 residues long. In nucleotides, the CDR3 is TGTGCCAGCAGTTCCTTGGGCAGGGGGCAATATGGCTACACCTTC. This codes for CASSSLGRGQYGYTF.

This clone was counted between two and nine times. The genes are TRBV19 and TRBJ2-7; D not resolved. V lost 6 bases and J 3 bases, leaving 15 bases between the germline ends. The CDR3 has 14 residues. The germline V gene encodes CDR1 LNHDA and CDR2 SQIVND (reference sequence). CDR3 in DNA: TGTGCCAGTAGGATTCAGGCAGGATACTACGAGCAGTACTTC. Translated: CASRIQAGYYEQYF. The entire variable domain, with the rest obtained from reference TRBV19 and TRBJ2-7, is as follows: DGGITQSPKYLFRKEGQNVTLSCEQNLNHDAMYWYRQDPGQGLRLIYYSQIVNDFQKGDIAEGYSVSREKKESFPLTVTSAQKNPTAFYLCASRIQAGYYEQYFGPGTRLTVT.

The rearrangement links TRBV29-1 to TRBJ2-1; TRBD1 matches at 9 bases. This CDR3 region has 16 residues. CDR1 SQVTM and CDR2 ANQGSEA come from the germline V gene. V was clipped by 7 bases and J by 4 bases; unmatched bases: 14. The CDR3 spells CSARPNTDRGYNEQFF. CDR3 coding DNA: TGCAGCGCCCGACCTAACACAGACAGGGGGTACAATGAGCAGTTCTTC.

The chain recombines TRBV28 with TRBJ2-2; TRBD1 matches at 7 bases. Germline CDR1 reads MDHEN; CDR2 reads SYDVKM. Trimming took 3 bases from V and 1 from J; bases not matched to a gene: 5. This CDR3 spans 16 amino acids. The chain's CDR3 is CASSFRRTGNTGELFF. In DNA form, the CDR3 reads TGTGCCAGCAGTTTCCGACGGACAGGGAACACCGGGGAGCTGTTTTTT.

The chain employs TRBV5-1 and TRBJ2-2, with unresolved D. The CDR3 is 15 residues long. Trimming shortened V by 0 bases and J by 3 bases, and 9 bases separated the two germline ends. The V gene's germline CDR1 is SGHRS and CDR2 YFSETQ. The CDR3: CASSLDTADTGELFF. The CDR3 nucleotides read TGCGCCAGCAGCTTGGACACCGCCGACACCGGGGAGCTGTTTTTT.

V gene TRBV5-1 combines with J gene TRBJ2-7, with 11 bases matching TRBD1. In germline, CDR1 is SGHRS, CDR2 YFSETQ. The CDR3 sequence is 18 residues long. V lost 0 bases, J lost 4 bases, and 12 bases stayed unmatched. CDR3 in amino acids: CASSLGDRGMFGLYEQYF. The CDR3 region has the DNA TGCGCCAGCAGCTTGGGGGACAGGGGGATGTTTGGGTTGTACGAGCAGTACTTC.

The chain is built from TRBV6-5 and TRBJ2-1; 7 bases map to TRBD1. V lost 6 bases to trimming and J lost 2 bases; unmatched junction nucleotides: 7. Germline CDR1 MNHEY, CDR2 SVGAGI. The CDR3 has 15 residues. The CDR3 protein is CASRDRTGTYNEQFF. The CDR3 coding sequence is TGTGCCAGCAGAGACAGGACAGGAACCTACAATGAGCAGTTCTTC.

This chain's CDR3 is CASSLAAGGTEAFF. The CDR3 DNA sequence: TGTGCCAGCAGTTTGGCCGCCGGAGGAACTGAAGCTTTCTTT. The chain carries TRBV27 and TRBJ1-1; the D is unclear. V was cut by 3 bases and J by 5 bases, with 13 bases left in between. CDR3 length equals 14 residues. Germline-derived CDR1 and CDR2 are MNHEY and SMNVEV (reference sequence).

V and J are TRBV5-6 and TRBJ2-3, with 7 bases matching TRBD1. The germline V gene has CDR1 SGHDT and CDR2 YYEEEE. CDR3 size: 15 residues. V lost 1 base and J lost 5; bases outside the gene matches: 7. CDR3: CASSLTGVGGDTQYF. The CDR3 DNA is TGTGCCAGCAGCTTGACAGGGGTCGGTGGAGATACGCAGTATTTT.

The gene calls are TRBV28 and TRBJ2-7, with D perhaps TRBD1 (5 bases). CDR3 size: 15 residues. Trimming took off 6 bases at V and 2 bases at J, with 17 bases between the two ends. Germline CDR1 MDHEN, CDR2 SYDVKM. The CDR3 nucleotides are TGTGCCAGCAGCTTCACAGGTACTCCCACCTACGAGCAGTACTTC. It translates to CASSFTGTPTYEQYF.